The 25 T cell receptor beta chains below were found in one sample sequenced in a study of CXCR3-negative and CXCR3-positive naive CD8 T cells. Points from the study as a whole: Naive cells positive for CXCR3 carried more hydrophobic TRB CDR3s than CXCR3-negative ones.

These receptors are not linked to any known antigen. Researchers prepared the TRB cDNA libraries using 5' RACE with UMI labels. TCRdb re-analyzed the 5' RACE reads; it lists each CDR3 protein once, without DNA. Its clone listing holds roughly 59,000 distinct CDR3 sequences. Source material: naive CXCR3+ CD8+ T cells from blood. Subset specified: CD45RO-CCR7+CD27+CD95- naive CD8+ T cells expressing CXCR3 (TNR3+). These receptors were obtained from a human donor in good health. Some clones in this sample may be carry-over from other donors' samples.

The chain links TRBV4-3 to TRBJ2-1; TCRdb's D gene call, TRBD2, goes unchecked for lack of DNA. Germline V CDR1 and CDR2: LGHNA, YSLEER. The CDR3 loop spans 20 amino acids. The CDR3 loop is CASSQSPFGEAGISYNEQFF.

The chain employs TRBV20-1 and TRBJ2-1; as DNA is missing, the TRBD1 call by TCRdb cannot be tested. Per the germline V gene, CDR1 is DFQATT and CDR2 is SNEGSKA (reference sequence). The CDR3 extends over 14 amino acids. Here the CDR3 reads CSADQGAGYNEQFF.

The genes are TRBV4-1 and TRBJ2-7; the TCRdb call, TRBD1, lacks DNA for checking. Germline assignment: CDR1 MGHRA and CDR2 YSYEKL. The CDR3 consists of 17 residues. The chain's CDR3 is CASSQGGVRGYSYEQYF.

The rearrangement joins TRBV7-9 to TRBJ1-6. CDR1 is SEHNR and CDR2 is FQNEAQ in the germline V gene (reference sequence). The CDR3 has 12 residues. The CDR3 reads CASSLVGVALHF. Filled out from reference TRBV7-9 and TRBJ1-6, the complete variable domain reads DTGVSQNPRHKITKRGQNVTFRCDPISEHNRLYWYRQTLGQGPEFLTYFQNEAQLEKSRLLSDRFSAERPKGSFSTLEIQRTEQGDSAMYLCASSLVGVALHFGNGTRLTVT.

This chain links TRBV12-3 or TRBV12-4 with TRBJ2-2; as DNA is missing, the TRBD1 call by TCRdb cannot be tested. The CDR3 length is 14 residues. The CDR3 here is CASSSLQGAGELFF.

This chain joins TRBV7-6 and TRBJ2-1. The V gene's germline CDR1 is SGHVS and CDR2 FNYEAQ. The CDR3 loop spans 12 amino acids. The CDR3 loop is CAISARDNEQFF.

The chain has TRBV18 and TRBJ2-7; the TCRdb call, TRBD1, lacks DNA for checking. The CDR3 consists of 14 residues. Germline CDR1 reads KGHSH; CDR2 reads LQKENI. This CDR3 is CASSPGAGDYEQYF.

The chain carries TRBV7-9 and TRBJ2-7; the D call of TRBD1 rests on TCRdb alone, since no DNA is present to check it. The germline gives CDR1 SEHNR, CDR2 FQNEAQ (reference sequence). This CDR3 has 12 residues. The CDR3 is CASSGGRQEQYF.

This sequence joins TRBV3-1 and TRBJ2-1; lacking DNA, the TRBD1 call made by TCRdb goes unchecked. The CDR3 totals 16 residues. The germline CDR1 and CDR2 sequences are LGHDT and YNNKEL (reference sequence). CDR3 sequence reads: CASSQPWGAPYNEQFF.

J is TRBJ1-2 and V is TRBV29-1. The CDR3 runs 13 residues. Germline CDR1 and CDR2: SQVTM and ANQGSEA. The CDR3 spells CSVEGGVHYGYTF. Full variable domain (remainder filled in from reference TRBV29-1 and TRBJ1-2): SAVISQKPSRDICQRGTSLTIQCQVDSQVTMMFWYRQQPGQSLTLIATANQGSEATYESGFVIDKFPISRPNLTFSTLTVSNMSPEDSSIYLCSVEGGVHYGYTFGSGTRLTVV.

This chain links TRBV7-6 with TRBJ2-2; TCRdb's assignment of TRBD1 cannot be checked, as there is no DNA. The CDR3 has 16 amino acids. Germline CDR1 is SGHVS and CDR2 is FNYEAQ. CDR3 region: CASSLVRQGQLGELFF.

The chain employs TRBV7-3 and TRBJ2-7; the TRBD1 assignment by TCRdb is unverifiable without DNA. CDR3 length: 16 residues. Germline V gives CDR1 SGHTA, CDR2 FQGTGA. This CDR3 reads CASSPGPQTSSYEQYF.

The genes are TRBV7-9 and TRBJ2-1; TCRdb designates TRBD2, a call that cannot be tested without DNA. CDR3 size: 15 residues. Germline V gives CDR1 SEHNR, CDR2 FQNEAQ (reference sequence). CDR3 amino acids: CASSTSSGGAAEQFF.

The chain employs TRBV12-3 or TRBV12-4 and TRBJ2-7; TCRdb designates TRBD2, a call that cannot be tested without DNA. This CDR3 has 15 amino acids. CDR3: CASSSRLAGEHEQYF.

The chain is built from TRBV27 and TRBJ2-5; TCRdb's D call, TRBD2, is unchecked because there is no DNA. Germline loops: CDR1 MNHEY, CDR2 SMNVEV (reference sequence). The CDR3 extends over 15 amino acids. CDR3 sequence reads: CASSSQSGGQETQYF.

The V call is TRBV6-5, the J call TRBJ2-5; the TRBD1 assignment by TCRdb is unverifiable without DNA. The germline gives CDR1 MNHEY, CDR2 SVGAGI. The CDR3 spans 14 residues. CDR3 region: CASSYSTGRETQYF.

The genes are TRBV4-1 and TRBJ2-1; checking the TCRdb D call of TRBD2 is not possible without DNA. Germline V lookup: CDR1 MGHRA, CDR2 YSYEKL. The CDR3 is 15 amino acids. The CDR3 spells CASRGQISSYNEQFF.

The CDR3 reads CSASWARGISGTGELFF. V usage is TRBV20-1 and J usage is TRBJ2-2; TCRdb selects TRBD1, and the lack of DNA leaves this call unchecked. The CDR3 spans 17 residues. The germline V gene has CDR1 DFQATT and CDR2 SNEGSKA (reference sequence).

The chain uses TRBV29-1 and TRBJ2-5; the TRBD1 assignment by TCRdb is unverifiable without DNA. CDR1 is SQVTM and CDR2 is ANQGSEA in the germline V gene. This CDR3 region has 15 residues. The CDR3 region is CSFYRDRALQETQYF.

The chain couples TRBV19 to TRBJ2-3; absent DNA, TCRdb's TRBD1 call cannot be checked. Germline V gene data show CDR1 as LNHDA and CDR2 as SQIVND (reference sequence). The CDR3 runs to 13 residues. CDR3 protein: CASSTGRTDTQYF.

This rearrangement joins TRBV7-6 to TRBJ1-1. This CDR3 comprises 13 residues. Germline CDR1 SGHVS, CDR2 FNYEAQ. This CDR3 is CASTRGGFTEAFF.

This sequence joins TRBV10-1 and TRBJ2-7. This CDR3 is 11 amino acids long. Per the germline V gene, CDR1 is WNHNN and CDR2 is SYGVQD (reference sequence). This chain's CDR3 is CASSEEYEQYF.

This chain links TRBV14 with TRBJ1-2. CDR3 length equals 13 residues. The germline CDR1 and CDR2 sequences are SGHDN and FVKESK. CDR3 sequence reads: CASSQTLNYGYTF.

The chain recombines TRBV3-1 with TRBJ1-1. Germline V gives CDR1 LGHDT, CDR2 YNNKEL (reference sequence). The CDR3 has 15 amino acids. CDR3 loop: CASSRLLDRNTEAFF. Together with reference TRBV3-1 and TRBJ1-1, the CDR3 gives the full variable domain: DTAVSQTPKYLVTQMGNDKSIKCEQNLGHDTMYWYKQDSKKFLKIMFSYNNKELIINETVPNRFSPKSPDKAHLNLHINSLELGDSAVYFCASSRLLDRNTEAFFGQGTRLTVV.

This sequence joins TRBV6-2 or TRBV6-3 and TRBJ2-1; the D call from TCRdb, TRBD2, cannot be confirmed without DNA. The CDR3 contains 15 residues. Germline values: CDR1 MNHEY, CDR2 SVGEGT. CDR3 loop: CASTYILAGADEQFF.